The 23 T cell receptor beta chains below come from one sample, sequenced in a study of blood T cell repertoires in COVID-19 (TCRdb year 2020). Libraries were constructed by the immunoSEQ multiplex PCR assay. Here the immuneACCESS table is served through TCRdb, limited to in-frame sequences with V and J called. Missing clones are a known gap in these copies; in checked studies unresolved V genes cover under half, and the rest lacks a known reason. Here the sample has about 160,000 clones; 70% to 90% occur a single time. Together, the top ten hold around 6.7% of the sample. The material sequenced was PBMCs or T cells enriched from blood (not recorded which). The receptors shown here come from a woman between 45 and 60 years old who had recovered from COVID-19.

The chain is built from TRBV6-5 and TRBJ1-1; 12 bases match TRBD1. The V gene end was trimmed by 2 bases and the J gene end by 5 bases; junction bases not matched to a gene: 6. Germline V gene sequence: CDR1 MNHEY, CDR2 SVGAGI. The CDR3 is 16 amino acids. CDR3 region: CASSYQGQGARTEAFF. DNA of the CDR3: TGTGCCAGCAGTTACCAGGGACAGGGGGCGAGAACTGAAGCTTTCTTT.

V gene TRBV9 combines with J gene TRBJ1-4; D is uncertain. The CDR3 is 11 amino acids. In germline, CDR1 is SGDLS, CDR2 YYNGEE. Trimming pared 3 bases from V and 8 bases from J, leaving 5 bases between. The CDR3 DNA is TGTGCCAGCAGCGGCGGAGAAAAACTGTTTTTT. It specifies CASSGGEKLFF.

V gene TRBV30 combines with J gene TRBJ1-3; D is unclear. From germline, CDR1 is GTSNPN and CDR2 SVGIG (reference sequence). V was cut by 4 bases and J by 0 bases, with 16 bases left in between. This CDR3 spans 16 amino acids. CDR3 in DNA: TGTGCCTGGATGGGCAATTCAATACGCTCTGGAAACACCATATATTTT. It codes for CAWMGNSIRSGNTIYF. Combining the CDR3 with reference TRBV30 and TRBJ1-3 gives the whole variable domain SQTIHQWPATLVQPVGSPLSLECTVEGTSNPNLYWYRQAAGRGLQLLFYSVGIGQISSEVPQNLSASRPQDRQFILSSKKLLLSDSGFYLCAWMGNSIRSGNTIYFGEGSWLTVV.

The chain recombines TRBV6-5 with TRBJ2-7; possibly TRBD1 for D (6 bases). The CDR3 contains 16 residues. V was trimmed by 0 bases and J by 0 bases, leaving 12 bases between them. The V gene's germline CDR1 is MNHEY and CDR2 SVGAGI. This chain's CDR3 is CASSYSGDKFSYEQYF. Here the CDR3 DNA reads TGTGCCAGCAGTTACTCGGGGGACAAATTCTCCTACGAGCAGTACTTC.

As for this clone: The junction and the germline gene differ at one end; a read error may be behind it. The J gene is TRBJ2-1, the V gene TRBV7-7; 11 bases match TRBD2. CDR1 SSHAT and CDR2 FNYEAQ come from the germline V gene (reference sequence). The CDR3 is 15 amino acids. DNA of the CDR3: TGTGCTAGCAGCCTCGGGACTAGCGGCGCGGATGAGCAGTTCTTC. Its translation: CASSLGTSGADEQFF. The complete variable domain, with remaining parts taken from reference TRBV7-7 and TRBJ2-1, reads GAGVSQSPRYKVTKRGQDVTLRCDPISSHATLYWYQQALGQGPEFLTYFNYEAQPDKSGLPSDRFSAERPEGSISTLTIQRTEQRDSAMYRCASSLGTSGADEQFFGPGTRLTVL.

This sequence joins TRBV29-1 and TRBJ2-7; 7 bases fit TRBD2. Per the germline V gene, CDR1 is SQVTM and CDR2 is ANQGSEA. CDR3 length: 13 amino acids. V shed 8 bases, J shed 3 bases, and the junction held 10 bases outside the gene matches. The CDR3 coding sequence is TGCAGCTTTTTGACCGGGGGGAACTACGAGCAGTACTTC. Its protein is CSFLTGGNYEQYF.

This clone was counted a single time. J is TRBJ1-6 and V is TRBV19, with TRBD1 identical over 7 bases. After removal of 5 bases from V and 7 bases from J, the junction contained 2 bases not matched to a gene. Germline V CDR1 and CDR2: LNHDA, SQIVND (reference sequence). This CDR3 is built from 13 residues. CDR3 bases: TGTGCCAGTAGTGTGACAGGGAATTCACCCCTCCACTTT. This encodes CASSVTGNSPLHF.

Of note for this clone: This same CDR3 is encoded by further DNA sequences in the sample. J is TRBJ1-1 and V is TRBV5-1; 8 nucleotides align to TRBD1. With 4 bases clipped from V and 9 bases from J, the junction kept 11 bases outside the gene matches. The germline V gene has CDR1 SGHRS and CDR2 YFSETQ. The length of the CDR3 is 14 residues. CDR3: CASSRTTGELKAFF. The DNA for the CDR3 is TGCGCCAGCAGCCGGACGACAGGGGAGCTGAAAGCTTTCTTT.

This clone was picked up a small number of times. CDR3 bases: TGTGCCAGCAGGGACTCCTTGTCGGGCTACACCTTC. Residues: CASRDSLSGYTF. The chain recombines TRBV6-5 with TRBJ1-2; the D is unclear. The CDR3 runs to 12 residues. The V gene's germline CDR1 is MNHEY and CDR2 SVGAGI. The V end was cut by 6 bases, the J end by 8 bases, with 13 bases between.

The chain uses TRBV11-2 and TRBJ2-1, with 8 bases matching TRBD1. The CDR3 has 19 residues. Germline V gene lookup returns CDR1 SGHAT and CDR2 FQNNGV. With 4 bases clipped from V and 0 bases from J, the junction kept 14 bases outside the gene matches. CDR3 region: CASSSTFSRTGSSYNEQFF. As DNA, the CDR3 is TGTGCCAGCAGCTCCACCTTCTCACGGACAGGGAGCTCCTACAATGAGCAGTTCTTC.

This clone was seen only once. This chain links TRBV6-5 with TRBJ2-1, with D perhaps TRBD1 (5 bases). The germline V gene encodes CDR1 MNHEY and CDR2 SVGAGI. Trimming shortened V by 6 bases and J by 5 bases, and 17 bases separated the two germline ends. The CDR3 consists of 15 residues. CDR3 nucleotide sequence: TGTGCCAGCAGGTCCGACAGAAGCTCGAACAATGAGCAGTTCTTC. It codes for CASRSDRSSNNEQFF.

The table lists this clone with a few counts. The chain is built from TRBV9 and TRBJ1-2; 7 bases agree with TRBD1. This CDR3 contains 14 residues. Germline lookup yields CDR1 SGDLS and CDR2 YYNGEE. Unmatched junction bases numbered 4, after V lost 0 bases and J lost 5 bases. The CDR3 DNA follows: TGTGCCAGCAGCGTAGCTACAGGGGTTTATGGCTACACCTTC. Protein sequence: CASSVATGVYGYTF.

The chain recombines TRBV4-2 with TRBJ1-5, with D possibly matching TRBD1 (5 bases). CDR1 is LGHNA and CDR2 is YNFKEQ in the germline V gene. CDR3 length equals 16 residues. V lost 1 base and J lost 0, with 10 bases in between. CDR3 sequence: CASSQGGLDSNQPQHF. The CDR3 nucleotides read TGTGCCAGCAGCCAAGGGGGACTAGATAGCAATCAGCCCCAGCATTTT.

The chain has TRBV20-1 and TRBJ2-1; D uncertain. The CDR3 loop spans 12 amino acids. Trimming shortened V by 3 bases and J by 10 bases, and 13 bases separated the two germline ends. The germline CDR1 and CDR2 sequences are DFQATT and SNEGSKA (reference sequence). CDR3 loop: CSASPGPREQFF. The CDR3 DNA follows: TGCAGTGCTAGTCCTGGTCCCAGGGAGCAGTTCTTC.

The rearrangement uses TRBV27 and TRBJ1-1; D perhaps matches TRBD1 (6 bases). The CDR3 is 14 residues long. Trimming left V 4 bases short and J 1 base short, with 10 bases between. Germline assignment: CDR1 MNHEY and CDR2 SMNVEV (reference sequence). The CDR3 sequence is CASSYAGANTEAFF. The CDR3 DNA is TGTGCCAGCAGTTATGCGGGGGCGAACACTGAAGCTTTCTTT.

The rearrangement links TRBV7-9 to TRBJ2-7; perhaps TRBD2 as D (6 bases). Germline assignment: CDR1 SEHNR and CDR2 FQNEAQ (reference sequence). The CDR3 spans 15 residues. V shed 1 base and J shed 0 bases, with 10 bases lying between them. The CDR3: CASSLGGLSSYEQYF. In nucleotides, the CDR3 is TGTGCCAGCAGCTTAGGGGGACTTTCCTCCTACGAGCAGTACTTC.

This clone appeared a single time. The rearrangement links TRBV5-1 to TRBJ1-2, with TRBD1 identical over 9 bases. CDR3 length equals 14 residues. Per germline, CDR1 SGHRS and CDR2 YFSETQ. V dropped 4 bases and J dropped 7; count of bases not matched to a gene: 8. CDR3 sequence (DNA): TGCGCCAGCAGCACCGACAGGGGGAGGAGTGGCTACACCTTC. As protein: CASSTDRGRSGYTF.

The chain carries TRBV5-4 and TRBJ1-2, with TRBD1 identical over 7 bases. V was pared by 0 bases and J by 4 bases, with 6 bases of the junction left unmatched. This CDR3 is built from 15 residues. Germline values: CDR1 SGHNT, CDR2 YYREEE (reference sequence). CDR3 residues: CASSLGGQILYGYTF. The CDR3, as DNA: TGTGCCAGCAGCTTGGGGGGACAGATCCTCTATGGCTACACCTTC.

V is TRBV3-1 (or the pseudogene TRBV3-2) and J is TRBJ2-1; TRBD2 is a possible D gene (5 bases). Per the germline V gene, CDR1 is LGHDT and CDR2 is YNNKEL (reference sequence). V lost 2 bases and J lost 6, with 14 bases in between. The CDR3 runs 15 residues. CDR3 residues: CASSQMVGRGNEQFF. In nucleotides, the CDR3 is TGTGCCAGCAGCCAAATGGTAGGCCGGGGCAATGAGCAGTTCTTC.

The chain links TRBV7-2 to TRBJ2-7; 12 bases agree with TRBD1. CDR1 is SGHTA and CDR2 is FQGNSA in the germline V gene. This CDR3 contains 16 residues. J lost 4 bases, V lost 4 bases, and 8 bases had no gene match. CDR3 in DNA: TGTGCCAGCAGCTATTCCGGGACAGGGGGCCGTTACGAGCAGTACTTC. The encoded protein is CASSYSGTGGRYEQYF. Together with reference TRBV7-2 and TRBJ2-7, the CDR3 gives the full variable domain: GAGVSQSPSNKVTEKGKDVELRCDPISGHTALYWYRQSLGQGLEFLIYFQGNSAPDKSGLPSDRFSAERTGGSVSTLTIQRTQQEDSAVYLCASSYSGTGGRYEQYFGPGTRLTVT.

The chain recombines TRBV30 with TRBJ2-3; TRBD2 matches at 8 bases. CDR3 size: 16 residues. Germline V CDR1 and CDR2: GTSNPN, SVGIG (reference sequence). V was clipped by 1 base and J by 3 bases; unmatched bases: 9. CDR3 nucleotides: TGTGCCTGGAGTGGAAGTAGCGGGGTCATAACAGATACGCAGTATTTT. Amino acids: CAWSGSSGVITDTQYF.

The chain has TRBV24-1 and TRBJ2-5; tentatively, D is TRBD1 (5 bases). V dropped 2 bases and J dropped 1 base, with 10 bases sitting between them. Germline V gene data show CDR1 as KGHDR and CDR2 as SFDVKD. The CDR3 covers 15 residues. The DNA for the CDR3 is TGTGCCACCAGTGATTCCAGGGCCCCCCAAGAGACCCAGTACTTC. This sequence encodes CATSDSRAPQETQYF.

J is TRBJ2-7 and V is TRBV3-1 (or the pseudogene TRBV3-2), with D perhaps matching TRBD2 (6 bases). CDR1 LGHDT and CDR2 YNNKEL come from the germline V gene (reference sequence). The V end was cut by 3 bases, the J end by 3 bases, with 9 bases between. The CDR3 has 13 residues. The CDR3 DNA is TGTGCCAGCAGCCACGGGACTGGCTACGAGCAGTACTTC. Protein sequence: CASSHGTGYEQYF.